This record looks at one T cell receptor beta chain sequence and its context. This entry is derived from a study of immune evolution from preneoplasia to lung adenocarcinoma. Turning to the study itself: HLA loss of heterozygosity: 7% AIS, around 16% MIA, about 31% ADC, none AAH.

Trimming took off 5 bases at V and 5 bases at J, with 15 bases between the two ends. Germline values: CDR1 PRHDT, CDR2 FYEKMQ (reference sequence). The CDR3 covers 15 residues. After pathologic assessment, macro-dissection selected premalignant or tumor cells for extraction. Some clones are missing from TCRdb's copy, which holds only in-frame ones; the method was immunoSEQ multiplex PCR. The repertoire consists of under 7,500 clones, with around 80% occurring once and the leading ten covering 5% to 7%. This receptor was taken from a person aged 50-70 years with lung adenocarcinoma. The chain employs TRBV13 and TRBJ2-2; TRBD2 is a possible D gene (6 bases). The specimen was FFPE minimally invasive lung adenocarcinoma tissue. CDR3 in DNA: TGTGCCAGCAGCACCGGGACTCTGGGGACCGGGGAGCTGTTTTTT. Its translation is CASSTGTLGTGELFF.